The next 12 T cell receptor beta chains were all read from a single sample in a study of T-cell memory formation after mild COVID-19. MiXCR, run by TCRdb on the 5' RACE reads, gives a single entry per CDR3 protein. The sample shows around 430,000 distinct CDR3 sequences, 15% to 20% of them seen only once. The sample consisted of PBMCs or a T cell subset sorted from them (not recorded which). These receptors were collected from a man aged 18 to 29 who had mild COVID-19 (a few samples of this study predate the infection). Cell type and time point are not known.

This chain's CDR3 is CASLGQETQYF. CDR3 DNA sequence: TGTGCCAGCCTAGGACAAGAGACCCAGTACTTC. The chain carries TRBV7-2 and TRBJ2-5; the D is unclear. CDR3 length: 11 residues. V was trimmed by 8 bases and J by 2 bases, leaving 6 bases between them. Germline CDR1 SGHTA, CDR2 FQGNSA.

The gene calls are TRBV29-1 and TRBJ2-5; no clear D. Deletions cut 6 bases from V and 3 bases from J, with 11 bases between. The CDR3 runs 12 residues. Germline CDR1 reads SQVTM; CDR2 reads ANQGSEA. Here the CDR3 DNA reads TGCAGCGTATCTAGGGCCGAAGAGACCCAGTACTTC. Translating gives CSVSRAEETQYF.

The genes are TRBV4-3 and TRBJ2-2; D is unclear. Trimming pared 0 bases from V and 7 bases from J, leaving 9 bases between. CDR3 length: 14 residues. Germline V gives CDR1 LGHNA, CDR2 YSLEER. Here the CDR3 reads CASSQDVRVGELFF. The DNA of the CDR3 is TGCGCCAGCAGCCAAGATGTAAGGGTCGGGGAGCTGTTTTTT.

This sequence joins TRBV4-1 and TRBJ2-5; 7 bases agree with TRBD2. With 3 bases clipped from V and 4 bases from J, the junction kept 8 bases outside the gene matches. The CDR3 extends over 15 amino acids. Germline V gene data show CDR1 as MGHRA and CDR2 as YSYEKL. CDR3 region: CASSQRGTNVETQYF. In nucleotides, the CDR3 is TGCGCCAGCAGCCAGCGGGGGACTAATGTAGAGACCCAGTACTTC.

This clonotype showed up just a few times. The chain couples TRBV28 to TRBJ1-1; tentatively, D is TRBD1 (6 bases). The CDR3 covers 14 residues. Trimming took off 1 base at V and 6 bases at J, with 12 bases between the two ends. Germline assignment: CDR1 MDHEN and CDR2 SYDVKM. In DNA, the CDR3 is TGTGCCAGCAGTTTATACAGGGATCTCCCTGAAGCTTTCTTT. The encoded protein is CASSLYRDLPEAFF.

The chain carries TRBV15 and TRBJ1-4; the D is unclear. Trimming took 5 bases from V and 0 from J, leaving 13 bases between them. The CDR3 has 16 residues. Germline V gene data show CDR1 as LNHNV and CDR2 as YYDKDF (reference sequence). CDR3 protein: CATSGTAVATNEKLFF. In DNA form, the CDR3 reads TGTGCCACCAGCGGAACAGCGGTGGCAACTAATGAAAAACTGTTTTTT.

This chain connects TRBV9 to TRBJ2-1; 12 nucleotides align to TRBD2. Germline trimming cut 4 bases from V and 9 bases from J; bases unmatched to any gene: 8. CDR1 and CDR2 from the germline V gene are SGDLS and YYNGEE. The CDR3 contains 15 residues. The CDR3 spells CASSIASGGAREQFF. The CDR3 coding sequence is TGTGCCAGCAGCATCGCTAGCGGGGGGGCCCGTGAGCAGTTCTTC.

In nucleotides, the CDR3 is TGTGCCAGCGGCTCTACTAGCGGGGGTCAGCAGTACGTC. This gives the protein CASGSTSGGQQYV. The genes are TRBV28 and TRBJ2-7, with 11 nucleotides matching TRBD2. CDR3 size: 13 residues. Trimming cost V 8 bases and J 8 bases; bases outside gene matches: 8. The germline V gene has CDR1 MDHEN and CDR2 SYDVKM.

The V and J genes are TRBV5-1 and TRBJ2-7; 10 bases align to TRBD1. Germline loops: CDR1 SGHRS, CDR2 YFSETQ. The CDR3 extends over 15 amino acids. Trimming cost V 0 bases and J 5 bases; bases outside gene matches: 5. CDR3 loop: CASSLEGQGFDEQYV. The CDR3 region has the DNA TGCGCCAGCAGCTTGGAGGGACAGGGGTTCGACGAGCAGTACGTC.

This clonotype was seen only a few times. This chain uses TRBV5-1 with TRBJ2-5, with TRBD2 identical over 9 bases. This CDR3 is built from 17 residues. The V gene's germline CDR1 is SGHRS and CDR2 YFSETQ. Trimming at V came to 4 bases and at J to 4 bases, leaving 14 bases not matched to a gene. Here the CDR3 reads CASSLLGGGVGRETQYF. CDR3 in DNA: TGCGCCAGCAGCCTTCTGGGCGGGGGGGTCGGAAGAGAGACCCAGTACTTC.

Ten or more counts support this clonotype. This chain connects TRBV7-2 to TRBJ1-5; 7 bases match TRBD1. V trimming: 5 bases; J trimming: 7 bases; junction bases outside the gene matches: 8. Germline CDR1 SGHTA, CDR2 FQGNSA. The CDR3 contains 14 residues. The CDR3 region is CASSPRQGGQPQHF. CDR3 sequence (DNA): TGTGCCAGCAGCCCCCGACAGGGCGGGCAGCCCCAGCATTTT.

This chain links TRBV7-9 with TRBJ1-1; no clear D gene. V gave up 5 bases and J gave up 0 bases, with 10 bases separating them. The CDR3 has 14 residues. Germline loops: CDR1 SEHNR, CDR2 FQNEAQ (reference sequence). The CDR3 region is CASSNHHMNTEAFF. CDR3 nucleotides: TGTGCCAGCAGCAACCATCACATGAACACTGAAGCTTTCTTT.